The 12 T cell receptor beta chains below were found in one sample sequenced in a study of Graves' ophthalmopathy and Graves' hyperthyroidism. Investigators amplified TCR beta CDR3 regions from RNA transcripts. RT-PCR in the first round used HTBI primers; a second-round multiplex PCR followed. TCRdb re-called the multiplex PCR reads through MiXCR, storing one row per CDR3 protein. The table lists under 350,000 distinct CDR3 sequences, about a sixth of them singletons. Material for sequencing was peripheral blood. The receptors were sampled from an adult man with Graves' ophthalmopathy.

This chain joins TRBV19 and TRBJ1-1; 7 positions agree with TRBD1. Germline V gene lookup returns CDR1 LNHDA and CDR2 SQIVND (reference sequence). V was clipped by 5 bases and J by 3 bases; unmatched bases: 6. The CDR3 is made up of 14 amino acids. In nucleotides, the CDR3 is TGTGCCAGTAGTCCTGACAGGGCGGACACTGAAGCTTTCTTT. Translated: CASSPDRADTEAFF.

This clonotype appeared many times. V and J are TRBV20-1 and TRBJ2-7, with D uncertain. Germline V gives CDR1 DFQATT, CDR2 SNEGSKA (reference sequence). The CDR3 runs to 12 residues. The germline V and J ends were trimmed by 3 bases and 6 bases, with 12 bases remaining between them. Here the CDR3 reads CSASPPLIEQYF. The CDR3 DNA follows: TGCAGTGCTAGCCCCCCCCTCATCGAGCAGTACTTC.

This clonotype was seen many times. This chain connects TRBV6-1 to TRBJ2-7; TRBD2 matches at 9 bases. Germline assignment: CDR1 MNHNS and CDR2 SASEGT. The trim removed 2 bases at V and 5 bases at J, leaving 7 bases unmatched. The CDR3 has 15 residues. The CDR3 sequence: CASSELLAGRDEQYF. In DNA, the CDR3 is TGTGCCAGCAGTGAATTACTAGCGGGTAGAGACGAGCAGTACTTC.

This clonotype was detected many times. The chain uses TRBV4-1 and TRBJ2-5; D is uncertain. The CDR3 sequence is 16 residues long. Germline V gene lookup returns CDR1 MGHRA and CDR2 YSYEKL. V dropped 4 bases and J dropped 0 bases, with 15 bases sitting between them. The CDR3 DNA reads TGCGCCAGCAGCCTCGCATATAAAACGTACCAAGAGACCCAGTACTTC. Protein product: CASSLAYKTYQETQYF.

This clonotype was observed at least ten times. CDR3 protein: CASSEQGGQYF. The CDR3 region has the DNA TGTGCCAGCAGCGAACAGGGTGGGCAGTACTTC. The V and J genes are TRBV3-1 and TRBJ2-7; possible D gene TRBD1, 6 bases. This CDR3 comprises 11 residues. V was pared by 5 bases and J by 9 bases, with 11 bases between. The germline gives CDR1 LGHDT, CDR2 YNNKEL (reference sequence).

The sample holds many counts of this clonotype. The CDR3 here is CASSLARAAEAFF. CDR3 in DNA: TGTGCCAGCAGTTTAGCACGGGCCGCCGAAGCTTTCTTT. The rearrangement links TRBV12-3 or TRBV12-4 to TRBJ1-1, with unresolved D. This CDR3 is built from 13 residues. V lost 0 bases and J lost 8, with 10 bases in between.

This clonotype was observed many times. The chain couples TRBV7-2 to TRBJ2-7; maybe TRBD1 (6 bases). The V end lost 4 bases, the J end lost 3 bases, and 16 bases lay between the germline ends. The CDR3 runs to 15 residues. Germline CDR1 SGHTA, CDR2 FQGNSA. The CDR3 loop reads CASSWPPGHNYEQYF. As DNA, the CDR3 is TGTGCCAGCAGCTGGCCCCCGGGACATAACTACGAGCAGTACTTC.

Note on this clonotype: A clone one base away is much larger, so this may be a read error. The gene calls are TRBV7-2 and TRBJ2-7; D is ambiguous. The CDR3 runs to 13 residues. V lost 3 bases and J lost 2, with 8 bases in between. Per germline, CDR1 SGHTA and CDR2 FQGNSA. The CDR3 here is CASSFQATYEQYF. As DNA, the CDR3 is TGTGCCAGCAGCTTCCAGGCCACCTACGAGCAGTACTTC.

This clonotype showed up many times. This chain uses TRBV30 with TRBJ2-7; TRBD1 aligns across 7 bases. CDR1 and CDR2 from the germline V gene are GTSNPN and SVGIG (reference sequence). The trim removed 0 bases at V and 2 bases at J, leaving 7 bases unmatched. The CDR3 is 15 amino acids. The CDR3 sequence is CAWSVLGQGAYEQYF. The CDR3 nucleotides read TGTGCCTGGAGTGTACTCGGTCAGGGGGCCTACGAGCAGTACTTC.

The V gene is TRBV12-3 or TRBV12-4, the J gene TRBJ2-5; 15 positions agree with TRBD2. The CDR3 totals 16 residues. V lost 4 bases, J lost 7 bases, and 7 bases stayed unmatched. CDR3 region: CASSSGTSGRIGTQYF. The CDR3 DNA is TGTGCCAGCAGTTCCGGGACTAGCGGGAGGATCGGGACCCAGTACTTC.

This clonotype was found many times. The chain couples TRBV28 to TRBJ2-7; no definite D call. CDR3 length equals 12 residues. Between the trimmed V and J ends, which lost 3 bases and 3 bases, there was a span of 6 bases. Germline CDR1 reads MDHEN; CDR2 reads SYDVKM. Here the CDR3 DNA reads TGTGCCAGCAGTTTTAAACGCTACGAGCAGTACTTC. Translated: CASSFKRYEQYF.

This clonotype was seen at least ten times. The chain couples TRBV27 to TRBJ2-5, with TRBD1 matching 8 bases. Germline CDR1 reads MNHEY; CDR2 reads SMNVEV (reference sequence). This CDR3 has 14 amino acids. Trimming cost V 3 bases and J 5 bases; bases outside gene matches: 5. CDR3 bases: TGTGCCAGCAGTTTGTCTCGACAGGGGGAGACCCAGTACTTC. Encoded protein: CASSLSRQGETQYF.